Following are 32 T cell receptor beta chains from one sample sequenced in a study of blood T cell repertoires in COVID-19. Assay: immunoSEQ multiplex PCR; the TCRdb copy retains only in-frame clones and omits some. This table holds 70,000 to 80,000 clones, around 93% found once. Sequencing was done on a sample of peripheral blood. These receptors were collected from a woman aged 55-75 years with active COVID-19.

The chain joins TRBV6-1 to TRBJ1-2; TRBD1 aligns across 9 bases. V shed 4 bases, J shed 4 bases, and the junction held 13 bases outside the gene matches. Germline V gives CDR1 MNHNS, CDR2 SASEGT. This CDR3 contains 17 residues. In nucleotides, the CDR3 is TGTGCCAGCAGTGTTGGCACAGGGGGCGGTCGGGGCTATGGCTACACCTTC. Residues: CASSVGTGGGRGYGYTF.

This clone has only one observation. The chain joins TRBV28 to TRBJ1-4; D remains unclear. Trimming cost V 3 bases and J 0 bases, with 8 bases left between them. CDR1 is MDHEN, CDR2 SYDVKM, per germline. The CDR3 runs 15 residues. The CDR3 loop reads CASSFQLTTNEKLFF. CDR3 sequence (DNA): TGTGCCAGCAGTTTCCAACTTACAACTAATGAAAAACTGTTTTTT.

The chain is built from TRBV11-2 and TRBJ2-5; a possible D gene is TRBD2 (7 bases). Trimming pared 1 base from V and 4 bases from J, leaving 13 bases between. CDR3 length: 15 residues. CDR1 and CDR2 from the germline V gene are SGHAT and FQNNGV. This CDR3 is CASSLGIGGLETQYF. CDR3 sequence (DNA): TGTGCCAGCAGCTTAGGGATCGGGGGGCTAGAGACCCAGTACTTC.

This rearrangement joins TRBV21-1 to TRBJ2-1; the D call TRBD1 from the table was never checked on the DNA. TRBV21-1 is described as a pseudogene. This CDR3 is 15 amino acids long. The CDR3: CASSKGQRPYNEQFF. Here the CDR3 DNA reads TGTGCCAGCAGCAAAGGACAGCGCCCCTACAATGAGCAGTTCTTC.

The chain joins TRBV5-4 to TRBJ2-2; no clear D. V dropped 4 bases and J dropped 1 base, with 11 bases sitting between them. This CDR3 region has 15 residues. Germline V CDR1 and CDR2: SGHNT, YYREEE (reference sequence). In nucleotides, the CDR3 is TGTGCCAGCAGCCCCCTCTACGGGAACACCGGGGAGCTGTTTTTT. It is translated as CASSPLYGNTGELFF.

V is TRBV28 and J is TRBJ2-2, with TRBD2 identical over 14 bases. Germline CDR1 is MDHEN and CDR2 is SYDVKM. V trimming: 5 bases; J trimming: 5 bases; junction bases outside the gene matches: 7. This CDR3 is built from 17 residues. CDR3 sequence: CASSVTGTSGRTGELFF. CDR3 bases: TGTGCCAGCAGTGTCACCGGGACTAGCGGGAGAACCGGGGAGCTGTTTTTT.

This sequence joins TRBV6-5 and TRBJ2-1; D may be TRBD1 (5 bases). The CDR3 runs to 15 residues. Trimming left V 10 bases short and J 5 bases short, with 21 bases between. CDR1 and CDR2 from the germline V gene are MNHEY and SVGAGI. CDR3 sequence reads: CANKKLDSGHNEQFF. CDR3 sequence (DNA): TGTGCCAACAAAAAGCTTGACAGTGGTCACAATGAGCAGTTCTTC.

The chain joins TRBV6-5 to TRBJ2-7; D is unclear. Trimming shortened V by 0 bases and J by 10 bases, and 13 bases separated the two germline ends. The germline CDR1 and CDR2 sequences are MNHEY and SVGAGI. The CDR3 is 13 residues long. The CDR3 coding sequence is TGTGCCAGCAGTTACTCGAAAGAGGCTCGCCAGTACTTC. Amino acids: CASSYSKEARQYF.

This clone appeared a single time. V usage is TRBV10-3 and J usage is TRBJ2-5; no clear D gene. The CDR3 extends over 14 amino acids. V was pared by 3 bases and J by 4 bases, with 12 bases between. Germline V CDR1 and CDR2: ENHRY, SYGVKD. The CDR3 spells CAISDQVTSETQYF. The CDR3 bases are TGTGCCATCAGTGACCAGGTCACGTCAGAGACCCAGTACTTC.

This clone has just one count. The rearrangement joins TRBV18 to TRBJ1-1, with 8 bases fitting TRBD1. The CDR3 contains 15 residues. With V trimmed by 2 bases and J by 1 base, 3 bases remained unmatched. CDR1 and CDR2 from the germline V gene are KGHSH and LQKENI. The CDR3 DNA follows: TGTGCCAGCTCACCAGGACAGGGCCAGAACACTGAAGCTTTCTTT. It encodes CASSPGQGQNTEAFF.

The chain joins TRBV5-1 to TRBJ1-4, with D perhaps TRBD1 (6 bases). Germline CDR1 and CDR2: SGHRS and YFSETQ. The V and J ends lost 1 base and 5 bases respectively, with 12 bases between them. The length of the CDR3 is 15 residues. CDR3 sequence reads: CASSLLGTLNEKLFF. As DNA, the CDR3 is TGCGCCAGCAGCTTGTTAGGGACACTAAATGAAAAACTGTTTTTT.

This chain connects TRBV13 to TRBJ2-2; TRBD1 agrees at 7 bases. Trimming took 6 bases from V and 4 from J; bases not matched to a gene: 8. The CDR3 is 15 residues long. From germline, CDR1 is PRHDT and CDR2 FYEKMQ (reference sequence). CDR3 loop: CASRVKGAGTGELFF. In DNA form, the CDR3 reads TGTGCCAGCAGAGTCAAGGGGGCTGGCACCGGGGAGCTGTTTTTT. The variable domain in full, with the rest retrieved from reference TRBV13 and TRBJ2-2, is AAGVIQSPRHLIKEKRETATLKCYPIPRHDTVYWYQQGPGQDPQFLISFYEKMQSDKGSIPDRFSAQQFSDYHSELNMSSLELGDSALYFCASRVKGAGTGELFFGEGSRLTVL.

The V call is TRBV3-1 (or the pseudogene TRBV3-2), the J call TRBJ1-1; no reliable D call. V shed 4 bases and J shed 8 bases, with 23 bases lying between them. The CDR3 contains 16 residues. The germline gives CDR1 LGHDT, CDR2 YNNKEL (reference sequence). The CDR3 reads CASSPLGWETAHEAFF. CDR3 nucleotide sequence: TGTGCCAGCAGCCCGCTTGGGTGGGAGACGGCGCACGAAGCTTTCTTT.

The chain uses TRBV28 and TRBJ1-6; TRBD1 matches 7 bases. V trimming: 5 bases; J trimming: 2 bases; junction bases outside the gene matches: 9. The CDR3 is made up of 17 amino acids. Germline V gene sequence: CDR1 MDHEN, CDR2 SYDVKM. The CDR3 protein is CASSQRTGRTYNSPLHF. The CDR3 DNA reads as TGTGCCAGCAGTCAACGGACAGGAAGGACCTATAATTCACCCCTCCACTTT.

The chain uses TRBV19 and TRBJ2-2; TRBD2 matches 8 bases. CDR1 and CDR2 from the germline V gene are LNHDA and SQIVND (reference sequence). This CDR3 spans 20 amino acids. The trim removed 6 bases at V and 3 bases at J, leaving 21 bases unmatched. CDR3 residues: CASSRGGRSLGRAYTGELFF. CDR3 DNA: TGTGCCAGTAGCCGGGGGGGACGATCGCTCGGGAGGGCCTACACCGGGGAGCTGTTTTTT.

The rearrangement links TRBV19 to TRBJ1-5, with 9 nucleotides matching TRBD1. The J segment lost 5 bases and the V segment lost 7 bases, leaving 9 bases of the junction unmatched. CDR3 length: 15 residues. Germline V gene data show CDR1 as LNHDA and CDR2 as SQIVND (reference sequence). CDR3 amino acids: CASNPTGTGHQPQHF. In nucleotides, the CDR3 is TGTGCCAGTAATCCGACCGGGACAGGGCATCAGCCCCAGCATTTT.

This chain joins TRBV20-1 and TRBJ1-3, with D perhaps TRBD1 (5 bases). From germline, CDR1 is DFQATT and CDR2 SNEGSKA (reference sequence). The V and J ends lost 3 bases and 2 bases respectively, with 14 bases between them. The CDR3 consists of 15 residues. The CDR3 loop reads CSASPRDSAGNTIYF. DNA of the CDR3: TGCAGTGCTAGTCCTCGGGACTCGGCTGGAAACACCATATATTTT.

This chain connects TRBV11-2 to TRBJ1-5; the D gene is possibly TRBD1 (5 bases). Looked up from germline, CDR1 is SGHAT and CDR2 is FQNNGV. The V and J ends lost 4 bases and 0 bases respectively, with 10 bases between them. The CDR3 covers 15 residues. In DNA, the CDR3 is TGTGCCAGCAGCTCCGACAGCGATAGCAATCAGCCCCAGCATTTT. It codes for CASSSDSDSNQPQHF.

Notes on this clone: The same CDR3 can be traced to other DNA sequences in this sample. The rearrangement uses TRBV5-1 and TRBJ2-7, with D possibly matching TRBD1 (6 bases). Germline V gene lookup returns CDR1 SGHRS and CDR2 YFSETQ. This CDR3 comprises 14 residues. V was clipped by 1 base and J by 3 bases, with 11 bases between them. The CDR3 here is CASSLLGQNYEQYF. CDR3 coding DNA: TGCGCCAGCAGCTTGCTTGGACAGAACTACGAGCAGTACTTC.

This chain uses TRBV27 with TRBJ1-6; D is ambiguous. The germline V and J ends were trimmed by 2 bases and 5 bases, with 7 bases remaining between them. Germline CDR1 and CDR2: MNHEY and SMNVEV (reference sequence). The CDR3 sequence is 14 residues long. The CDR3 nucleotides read TGTGCCAGCAGTTTACGGGAAAATAATTCACCCCTCCACTTT. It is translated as CASSLRENNSPLHF.

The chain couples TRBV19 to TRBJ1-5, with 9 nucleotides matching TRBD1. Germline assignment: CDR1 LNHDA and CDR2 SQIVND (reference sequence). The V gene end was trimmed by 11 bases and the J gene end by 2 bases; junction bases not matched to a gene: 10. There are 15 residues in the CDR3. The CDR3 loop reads CACLDRGVGNQPQHF. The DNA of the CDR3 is TGTGCCTGCCTGGACAGGGGAGTAGGCAATCAGCCCCAGCATTTT.

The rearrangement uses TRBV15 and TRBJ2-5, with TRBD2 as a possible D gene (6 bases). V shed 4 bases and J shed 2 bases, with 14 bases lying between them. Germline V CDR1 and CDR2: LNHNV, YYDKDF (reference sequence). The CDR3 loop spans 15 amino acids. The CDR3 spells CATSKRLGRQETQYF. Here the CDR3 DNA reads TGTGCCACCAGCAAACGACTAGGTCGGCAAGAGACCCAGTACTTC.

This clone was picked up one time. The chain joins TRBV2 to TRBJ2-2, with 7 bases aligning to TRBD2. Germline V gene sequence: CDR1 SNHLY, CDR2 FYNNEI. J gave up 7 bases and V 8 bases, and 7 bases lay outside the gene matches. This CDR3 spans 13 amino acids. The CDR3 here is CASGRVGDGELFF. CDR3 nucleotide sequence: TGTGCCAGCGGGAGGGTCGGGGACGGGGAGCTGTTTTTT.

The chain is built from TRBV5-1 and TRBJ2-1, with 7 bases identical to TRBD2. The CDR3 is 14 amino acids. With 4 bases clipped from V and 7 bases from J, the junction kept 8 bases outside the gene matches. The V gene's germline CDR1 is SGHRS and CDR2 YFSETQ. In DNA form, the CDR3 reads TGCGCCAGCAGCCCTACTAGCGTTGGGAATGAGCAGTTCTTC. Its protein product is CASSPTSVGNEQFF.

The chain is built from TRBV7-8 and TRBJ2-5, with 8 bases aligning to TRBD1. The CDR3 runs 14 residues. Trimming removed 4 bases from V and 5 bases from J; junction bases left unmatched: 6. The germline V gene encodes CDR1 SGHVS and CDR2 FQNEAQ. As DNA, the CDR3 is TGTGCCAGCAGCTCCCGACAGGGGACGGAGACCCAGTACTTC. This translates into CASSSRQGTETQYF. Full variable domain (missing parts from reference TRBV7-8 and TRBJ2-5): GAGVSQSPRYKVAKRGQDVALRCDPISGHVSLFWYQQALGQGPEFLTYFQNEAQLDKSGLPSDRFFAERPEGSVSTLKIQRTQQEDSAVYLCASSSRQGTETQYFGPGTRLLVL.

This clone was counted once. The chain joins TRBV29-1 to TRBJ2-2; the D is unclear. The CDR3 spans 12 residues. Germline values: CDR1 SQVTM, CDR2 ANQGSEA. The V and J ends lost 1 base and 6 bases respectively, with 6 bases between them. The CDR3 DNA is TGCAGCGTTGAAGTTCGGGCCGGGGAGCTGTTTTTT. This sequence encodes CSVEVRAGELFF.

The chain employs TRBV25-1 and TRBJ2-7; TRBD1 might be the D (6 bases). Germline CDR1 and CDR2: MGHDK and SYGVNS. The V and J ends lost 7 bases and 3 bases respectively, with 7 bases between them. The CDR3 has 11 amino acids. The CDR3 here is CASKQGYEQYF. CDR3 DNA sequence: TGTGCCAGCAAACAGGGCTACGAGCAGTACTTC.

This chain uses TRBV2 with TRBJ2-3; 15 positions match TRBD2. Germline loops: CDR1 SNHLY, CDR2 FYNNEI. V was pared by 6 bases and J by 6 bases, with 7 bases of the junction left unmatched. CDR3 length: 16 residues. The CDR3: CASRIGLAGGSDTQYF. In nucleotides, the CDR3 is TGTGCCAGCAGGATCGGACTAGCGGGAGGGTCTGATACGCAGTATTTT.

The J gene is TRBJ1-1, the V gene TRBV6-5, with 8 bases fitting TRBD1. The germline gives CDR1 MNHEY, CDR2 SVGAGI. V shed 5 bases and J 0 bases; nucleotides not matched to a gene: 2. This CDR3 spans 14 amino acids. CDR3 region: CASSRDRMNTEAFF. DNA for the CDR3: TGTGCCAGCAGTAGGGACAGGATGAACACTGAAGCTTTCTTT.

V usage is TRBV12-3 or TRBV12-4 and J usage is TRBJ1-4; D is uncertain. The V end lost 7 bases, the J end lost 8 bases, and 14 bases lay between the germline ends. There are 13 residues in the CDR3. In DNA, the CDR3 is TGTGCCAGCAAGAAGGGAGCAGCCGAAAAACTGTTTTTT. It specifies CASKKGAAEKLFF.

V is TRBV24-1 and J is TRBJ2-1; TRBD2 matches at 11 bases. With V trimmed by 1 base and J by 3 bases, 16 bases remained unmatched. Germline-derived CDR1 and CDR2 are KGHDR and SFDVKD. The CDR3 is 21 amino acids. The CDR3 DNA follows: TGTGCCACCAGTGATTTAGGGACTAGCGGACTCCCGGCTATTTTCTACAATGAGCAGTTCTTC. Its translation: CATSDLGTSGLPAIFYNEQFF.

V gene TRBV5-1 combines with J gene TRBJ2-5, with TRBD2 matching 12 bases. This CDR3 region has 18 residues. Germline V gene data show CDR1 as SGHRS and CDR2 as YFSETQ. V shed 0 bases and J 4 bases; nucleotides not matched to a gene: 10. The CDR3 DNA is TGCGCCAGCAGCTTGGGACTAGCGGGAGTTAGTGTGGGAGAGACCCAGTACTTC. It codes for CASSLGLAGVSVGETQYF. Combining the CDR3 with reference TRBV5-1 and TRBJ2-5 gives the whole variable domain KAGVTQTPRYLIKTRGQQVTLSCSPISGHRSVSWYQQTPGQGLQFLFEYFSETQRNKGNFPGRFSGRQFSNSRSEMNVSTLELGDSALYLCASSLGLAGVSVGETQYFGPGTRLLVL.